Shown below are 17 T cell receptor beta chains from a single sample sequenced in a study of identical twins. TCRdb used MiXCR to reprocess the 5' RACE reads, holding one entry per CDR3 protein. The repertoire holds fewer than 450,000 distinct CDR3 sequences, roughly 9% seen once, with approximately 8.9% in the top ten. The sample consisted of naive T cells sorted from blood. The receptor set was obtained from a woman in her forties or fifties in good health.

This clonotype showed up just a few times. The chain's CDR3 is CASSLTASSGRTYNTGELFF. CDR3 in DNA: TGTGCCAGCAGCCTAACAGCGTCCAGCGGGAGGACCTATAACACCGGGGAGCTGTTTTTT. This chain connects TRBV3-1 to TRBJ2-2, with 9 bases aligning to TRBD2. CDR1 and CDR2 (germline): LGHDT, YNNKEL (reference sequence). Losses at the gene ends were 4 bases for V and 2 bases for J; bases not matched to a gene: 17. The CDR3 is 20 residues long.

V is TRBV7-8 and J is TRBJ2-1; 10 bases line up with TRBD2. J lost 7 bases, V lost 8 bases, and 8 bases had no gene match. The CDR3 runs 14 residues. Looked up from germline, CDR1 is SGHVS and CDR2 is FQNEAQ. CDR3 sequence: CASYLAGAQNEQFF. DNA for the CDR3: TGTGCCAGCTACCTAGCGGGAGCTCAAAATGAGCAGTTCTTC. The whole variable domain, remainder taken from reference TRBV7-8 and TRBJ2-1, is GAGVSQSPRYKVAKRGQDVALRCDPISGHVSLFWYQQALGQGPEFLTYFQNEAQLDKSGLPSDRFFAERPEGSVSTLKIQRTQQEDSAVYLCASYLAGAQNEQFFGPGTRLTVL.

This clonotype showed up just a few times. The gene calls are TRBV27 and TRBJ1-4; D gene uncertain. V was shortened by 3 bases and J by 3 bases, with 8 bases between the two germline ends. Per the germline V gene, CDR1 is MNHEY and CDR2 is SMNVEV (reference sequence). The CDR3 sequence is 14 residues long. CDR3 DNA: TGTGCCAGCAGTTTTGGTAATGCTAATGAAAAACTGTTTTTT. Protein product: CASSFGNANEKLFF.

This clonotype was detected many times. This rearrangement joins TRBV11-2 to TRBJ1-6, with D maybe TRBD1 (5 bases). This CDR3 has 15 amino acids. Trimming stripped 4 bases from V and 10 bases from J, with 17 bases between. CDR1 is SGHAT, CDR2 FQNNGV, per germline. The chain's CDR3 is CASSWGGIWSSPLHF. The DNA of the CDR3 is TGTGCCAGCAGCTGGGGCGGCATCTGGAGCTCACCCCTCCACTTT.

There are a few counts of this clonotype. V gene TRBV12-3 or TRBV12-4 combines with J gene TRBJ2-2; D may be TRBD2 (6 bases). This CDR3 comprises 15 residues. The germline V and J ends were trimmed by 6 bases and 6 bases, with 17 bases remaining between them. The CDR3 DNA follows: TGTGCCAGCAGACAACTTAACCCGGGAGCCGGGGAGCTGTTTTTT. Its protein product is CASRQLNPGAGELFF.

This clonotype was counted between two and nine times. The chain combines TRBV21-1 with TRBJ2-7; the table's TRBD1 call for D was not verified on the DNA. TRBV21-1 is shown as a pseudogene. CDR3 length: 17 amino acids. The DNA for the CDR3 is TGTGCCAGCACTACAATAGCCGGGACAGGGGGTACATTAGAGCAGTACTTC. Translated: CASTTIAGTGGTLEQYF.

The sample holds a few counts of this clonotype. The chain employs TRBV20-1 and TRBJ2-5, with TRBD2 as a possible D gene (5 bases). The V end lost 5 bases, the J end lost 4 bases, and 14 bases lay between the germline ends. Germline V gene sequence: CDR1 DFQATT, CDR2 SNEGSKA (reference sequence). The CDR3 extends over 13 amino acids. The CDR3 sequence is CSAWASPTETQYF. The CDR3 DNA sequence: TGCAGTGCTTGGGCTAGCCCCACAGAGACCCAGTACTTC.

Ten or more counts support this clonotype. The chain recombines TRBV14 with TRBJ2-3; maybe TRBD2 (6 bases). Trimming shortened V by 4 bases and J by 2 bases, and 10 bases separated the two germline ends. The CDR3 totals 14 residues. CDR1 is SGHDN and CDR2 is FVKESK in the germline V gene. The CDR3: CASSPRTNTDTQYF. The DNA for the CDR3 is TGTGCCAGCAGCCCTAGGACTAACACAGATACGCAGTATTTT.

The CDR3 is CASRSDSGYNEQFF. CDR3 DNA sequence: TGTGCCAGCAGGTCGGATAGCGGCTACAATGAGCAGTTCTTC. V is TRBV12-3 or TRBV12-4 and J is TRBJ2-1; maybe TRBD2 (6 bases). The V gene lost 6 bases and the J gene lost 3 bases, with 12 bases spanning the gap. This CDR3 has 14 residues.

The V and J genes are TRBV20-1 and TRBJ1-1; D is ambiguous. Germline V CDR1 and CDR2: DFQATT, SNEGSKA (reference sequence). Trimming shortened V by 0 bases and J by 0 bases, and 14 bases separated the two germline ends. This CDR3 is built from 16 residues. The CDR3 DNA reads TGCAGTGCTAGAGATCGCGTTGGGCAGTTGAACACTGAAGCTTTCTTT. As protein: CSARDRVGQLNTEAFF.

In this sample, this clonotype turned up a few times. The chain combines TRBV10-3 with TRBJ2-1, with D possibly being TRBD1 or TRBD2 (5 bases each). Trimming took 2 bases from V and 9 from J, leaving 14 bases between them. This CDR3 is 14 amino acids long. The germline V gene has CDR1 ENHRY and CDR2 SYGVKD. The CDR3 DNA reads TGTGCCATCAGTGAGGCCACCGGGACCGGTGAGCAGTTCTTC. It encodes CAISEATGTGEQFF.

The sample holds a few counts of this clonotype. This chain connects TRBV7-9 to TRBJ1-3; D remains unclear. Germline assignment: CDR1 SEHNR and CDR2 FQNEAQ (reference sequence). CDR3 length: 15 residues. Between the trimmed V and J ends, which lost 5 bases and 0 bases, there was a span of 11 bases. The CDR3 spells CASSGQGTSGNTIYF. The CDR3, as DNA: TGTGCCAGCAGCGGCCAAGGAACCTCTGGAAACACCATATATTTT. Full variable domain (rest looked up from reference TRBV7-9 and TRBJ1-3): DTGVSQNPRHKITKRGQNVTFRCDPISEHNRLYWYRQTLGQGPEFLTYFQNEAQLEKSRLLSDRFSAERPKGSFSTLEIQRTEQGDSAMYLCASSGQGTSGNTIYFGEGSWLTVV.

This clonotype was seen ten or more times. This rearrangement joins TRBV20-1 to TRBJ2-5; D unresolved. The CDR3 extends over 14 amino acids. V lost 4 bases and J lost 3, with 15 bases in between. CDR1 and CDR2 from the germline V gene are DFQATT and SNEGSKA (reference sequence). The CDR3 protein is CSATDRRAEETQYF. In DNA, the CDR3 is TGCAGTGCTACAGATCGACGGGCGGAAGAGACCCAGTACTTC.

This clonotype occurred many times. This chain connects TRBV6-6 to TRBJ1-1; 8 bases fit TRBD1. The germline V gene has CDR1 MNHNY and CDR2 SVGAGI (reference sequence). This CDR3 comprises 13 residues. Trimming took 6 bases from V and 5 from J; bases not matched to a gene: 5. This CDR3 reads CASRRTGTTEAFF. CDR3 DNA sequence: TGTGCCAGCAGAAGGACAGGGACGACTGAAGCTTTCTTT.

In this sample, this clonotype turned up a few times. This chain joins TRBV12-3 or TRBV12-4 and TRBJ2-7, with D perhaps being TRBD1 or TRBD2 (5 bases each). This CDR3 region has 13 residues. V was cut by 6 bases and J by 6 bases, with 15 bases left in between. The CDR3 loop reads CASRGRVASEQYF. Here the CDR3 DNA reads TGTGCCAGCAGGGGACGGGTCGCCAGCGAGCAGTACTTC.

This clonotype has a handful of counts. The DNA for the CDR3 is TGTGCCTGGAGATTCGGGAGGGCCGGGGAGCTGTTTTTT. Amino acid sequence: CAWRFGRAGELFF. This chain joins TRBV30 and TRBJ2-2, with TRBD2 matching over 8 bases. CDR3 size: 13 residues. CDR1 and CDR2 (germline): GTSNPN, SVGIG (reference sequence). V shed 3 bases, J shed 6 bases, and the junction held 3 bases outside the gene matches.

This clonotype has ten or more counts. This chain uses TRBV20-1 with TRBJ2-1; 14 bases fit TRBD2. The CDR3 has 14 residues. Germline V gives CDR1 DFQATT, CDR2 SNEGSKA (reference sequence). V lost 4 bases, J lost 10 bases, and 6 bases stayed unmatched. Here the CDR3 DNA reads TGCAGTGCTATGGGACTAGCGGGAGTAGGAGAGCAGTTCTTC. This sequence encodes CSAMGLAGVGEQFF.